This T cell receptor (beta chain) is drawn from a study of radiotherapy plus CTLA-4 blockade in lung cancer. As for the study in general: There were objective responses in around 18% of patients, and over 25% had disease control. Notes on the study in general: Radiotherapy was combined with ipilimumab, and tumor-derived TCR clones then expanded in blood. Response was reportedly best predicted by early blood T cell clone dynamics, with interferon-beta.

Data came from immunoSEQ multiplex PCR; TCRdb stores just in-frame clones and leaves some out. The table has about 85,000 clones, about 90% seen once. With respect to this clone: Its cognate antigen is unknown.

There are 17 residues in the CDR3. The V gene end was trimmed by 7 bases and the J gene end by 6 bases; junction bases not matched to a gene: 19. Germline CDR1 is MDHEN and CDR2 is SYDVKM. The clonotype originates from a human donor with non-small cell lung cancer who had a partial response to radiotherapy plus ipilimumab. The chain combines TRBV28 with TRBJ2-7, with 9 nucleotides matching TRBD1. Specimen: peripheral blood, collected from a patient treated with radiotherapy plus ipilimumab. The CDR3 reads CASTPGTGQRDYGEQYV. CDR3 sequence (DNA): TGTGCCAGCACCCCGGGGACAGGGCAAAGGGATTACGGCGAGCAGTACGTC.